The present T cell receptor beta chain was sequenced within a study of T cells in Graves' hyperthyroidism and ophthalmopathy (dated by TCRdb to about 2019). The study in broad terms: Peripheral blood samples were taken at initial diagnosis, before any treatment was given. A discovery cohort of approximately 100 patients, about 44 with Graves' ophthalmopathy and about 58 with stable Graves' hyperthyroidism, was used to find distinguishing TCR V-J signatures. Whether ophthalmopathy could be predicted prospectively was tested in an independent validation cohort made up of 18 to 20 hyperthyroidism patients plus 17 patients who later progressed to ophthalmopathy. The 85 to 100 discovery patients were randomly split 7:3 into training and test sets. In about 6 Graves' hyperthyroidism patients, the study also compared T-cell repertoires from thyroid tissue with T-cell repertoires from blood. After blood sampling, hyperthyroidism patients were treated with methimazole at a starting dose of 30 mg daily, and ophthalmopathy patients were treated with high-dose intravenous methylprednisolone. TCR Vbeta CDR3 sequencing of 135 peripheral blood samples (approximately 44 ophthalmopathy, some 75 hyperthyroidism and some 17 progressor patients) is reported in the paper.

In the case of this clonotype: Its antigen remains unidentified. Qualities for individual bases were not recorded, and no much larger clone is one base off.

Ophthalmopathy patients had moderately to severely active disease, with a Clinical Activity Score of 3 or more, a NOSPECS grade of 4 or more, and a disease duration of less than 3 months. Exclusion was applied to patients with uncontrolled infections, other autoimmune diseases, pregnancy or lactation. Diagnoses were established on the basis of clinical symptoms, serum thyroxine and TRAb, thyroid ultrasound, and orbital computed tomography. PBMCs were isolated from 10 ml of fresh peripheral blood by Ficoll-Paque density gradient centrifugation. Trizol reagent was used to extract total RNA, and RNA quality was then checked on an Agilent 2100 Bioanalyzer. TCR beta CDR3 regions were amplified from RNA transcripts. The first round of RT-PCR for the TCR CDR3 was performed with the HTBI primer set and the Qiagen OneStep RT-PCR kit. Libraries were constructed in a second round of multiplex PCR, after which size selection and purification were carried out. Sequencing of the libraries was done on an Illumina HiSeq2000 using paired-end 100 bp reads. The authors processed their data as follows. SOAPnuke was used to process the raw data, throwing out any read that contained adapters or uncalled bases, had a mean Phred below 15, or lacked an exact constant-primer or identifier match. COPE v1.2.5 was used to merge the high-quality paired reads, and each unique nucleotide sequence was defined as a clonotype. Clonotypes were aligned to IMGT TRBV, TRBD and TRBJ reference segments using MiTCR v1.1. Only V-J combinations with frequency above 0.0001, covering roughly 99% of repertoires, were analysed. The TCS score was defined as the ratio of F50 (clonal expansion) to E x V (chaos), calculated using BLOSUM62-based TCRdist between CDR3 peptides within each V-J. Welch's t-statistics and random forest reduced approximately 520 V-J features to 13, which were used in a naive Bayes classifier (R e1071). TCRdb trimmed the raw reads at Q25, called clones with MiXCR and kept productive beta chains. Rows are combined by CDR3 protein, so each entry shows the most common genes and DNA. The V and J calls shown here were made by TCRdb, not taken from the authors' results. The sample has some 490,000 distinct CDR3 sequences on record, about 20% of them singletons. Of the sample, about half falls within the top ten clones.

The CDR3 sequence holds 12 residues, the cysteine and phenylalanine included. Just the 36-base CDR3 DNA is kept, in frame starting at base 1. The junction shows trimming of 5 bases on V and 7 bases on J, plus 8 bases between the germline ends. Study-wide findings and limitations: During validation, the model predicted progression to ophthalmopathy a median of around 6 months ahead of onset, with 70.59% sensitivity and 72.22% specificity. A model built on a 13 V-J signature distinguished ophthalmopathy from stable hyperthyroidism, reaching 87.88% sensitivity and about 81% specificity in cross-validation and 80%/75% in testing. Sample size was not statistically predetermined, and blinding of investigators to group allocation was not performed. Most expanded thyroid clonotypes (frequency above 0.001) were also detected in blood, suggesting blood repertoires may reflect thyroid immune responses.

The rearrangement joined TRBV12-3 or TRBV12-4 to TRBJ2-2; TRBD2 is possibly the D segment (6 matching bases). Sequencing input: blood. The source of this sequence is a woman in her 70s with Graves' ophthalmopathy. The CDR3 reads CASSQEGGELFF. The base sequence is TGTGCCAGCAGTCAGGAGGGCGGGGAGCTGTTTTTT.